These 9 T cell receptor beta chains came from one sample sequenced in a study of cytomegalovirus exposure and HLA in healthy donors. Researchers ran the PCR with 60 Vbeta and 13 Jbeta primers. Here immunoSEQ multiplex PCR was the method, and the copy in TCRdb shows in-frame clones only, minus some. The table has some 61,000 clones, approximately 80% seen once. The sequenced material came from PBMCs. The receptors derive from a human donor in good health.

V and J are TRBV7-9 and TRBJ1-2; 9 positions match TRBD1. Germline assignment: CDR1 SEHNR and CDR2 FQNEAQ (reference sequence). This CDR3 comprises 14 residues. With 5 bases clipped from V and 6 bases from J, the junction kept 7 bases outside the gene matches. The CDR3 DNA is TGTGCCAGCAGCCCAGGACAGGGGAACAATGGCTACACCTTC. This encodes CASSPGQGNNGYTF.

The chain uses TRBV7-9 and TRBJ2-7; D is perhaps TRBD2 (6 bases). The CDR3 has 14 residues. Germline V gene lookup returns CDR1 SEHNR and CDR2 FQNEAQ (reference sequence). Trimming cost V 3 bases and J 4 bases, with 13 bases left between them. The CDR3 DNA reads as TGTGCCAGCAGCTTTAGTCTAGCGCCGTACGAGCAGTACTTC. Translating it yields CASSFSLAPYEQYF.

The chain recombines TRBV5-1 with TRBJ1-4; D is unresolved. Germline assignment: CDR1 SGHRS and CDR2 YFSETQ. The ends were cut back, 0 bases at V and 3 bases at J, with 9 bases in the middle. The CDR3 consists of 15 residues. The CDR3 here is CASSLAGSPNEKLFF. CDR3 in DNA: TGCGCCAGCAGCTTGGCGGGATCCCCTAATGAAAAACTGTTTTTT.

The V and J genes are TRBV7-3 and TRBJ2-7, with 11 bases identical to TRBD2. The junction had 7 bases not matched to a gene; V was cut back by 0 bases and J by 3 bases. The CDR3 consists of 17 residues. The germline V gene has CDR1 SGHTA and CDR2 FQGTGA. The CDR3 DNA sequence: TGTGCCAGCAGCTTAACCGGCCTAGCGGGGGGAAACTACGAGCAGTACTTC. This gives the protein CASSLTGLAGGNYEQYF.

The chain links TRBV7-7 to TRBJ2-5, with D tentatively TRBD1 (6 bases). The CDR3 contains 14 residues. Germline loops: CDR1 SSHAT, CDR2 FNYEAQ (reference sequence). The V and J ends lost 5 bases and 5 bases respectively, with 15 bases between them. The CDR3 loop reads CASSAQGTYETQYF. CDR3 nucleotides: TGTGCCAGCAGCGCCCAGGGGACCTACGAGACCCAGTACTTC.

This chain connects TRBV19 to TRBJ2-7, with D possibly TRBD2 on 5 matching bases. Trimming took off 9 bases at V and 4 bases at J, with 10 bases between the two ends. The CDR3 extends over 11 amino acids. CDR1 LNHDA and CDR2 SQIVND come from the germline V gene (reference sequence). CDR3 loop: CASTGEYEQYF. The CDR3 DNA reads as TGTGCCAGCACCGGGGAGTACGAGCAGTACTTC.

The chain combines TRBV7-2 with TRBJ1-2; 9 bases agree with TRBD1. The CDR3 loop spans 14 amino acids. V was pared by 1 base and J by 8 bases, with 5 bases of the junction left unmatched. Germline loops: CDR1 SGHTA, CDR2 FQGNSA. Here the CDR3 DNA reads TGTGCCAGCAGCTTAGTGGACAGGGGCTACGGCTACACCTTC. The encoded protein is CASSLVDRGYGYTF.

This chain connects TRBV5-4 to TRBJ1-5, with 9 bases fitting TRBD1. CDR1 is SGHNT and CDR2 is YYREEE in the germline V gene (reference sequence). The V segment lost 0 bases and the J segment 4 bases; nucleotides outside the gene matches: 2. This CDR3 region has 15 residues. CDR3 residues: CASSLDGQGNQPQHF. The DNA for the CDR3 is TGTGCCAGCAGCTTGGATGGACAGGGGAATCAGCCCCAGCATTTT.

This clone was observed once. This chain uses TRBV6-6 with TRBJ2-7, with TRBD2 matching 15 bases. Germline CDR1 is MNHNY and CDR2 is SVGAGI (reference sequence). J was trimmed by 4 bases and V by 6 bases; bases with no gene match: 4. The CDR3 is 15 amino acids. CDR3 region: CASRTGLAGGYEQYF. CDR3 DNA sequence: TGTGCCAGCAGAACTGGACTAGCGGGGGGGTACGAGCAGTACTTC.